One sample yielded the 12 T cell receptor beta chains listed below, sequenced in a study of cytotoxic CD8 clonotypes in ibrutinib-treated CLL. The method was immunoSEQ multiplex PCR; TCRdb's version includes in-frame clones alone and lacks a portion of them. The sample lists 100,000 to 150,000 clones, 80% to 90% occurring once. This sample comprised PBMCs, obtained after 24 months of ibrutinib treatment. Receptor source: a human donor with chronic lymphocytic leukemia.

This chain connects TRBV7-2 to TRBJ2-2; TRBD1 or TRBD2 may be the D gene (5 bases each). CDR3 length: 17 amino acids. The V and J ends lost 5 bases and 0 bases respectively, with 16 bases between them. CDR1 and CDR2 from the germline V gene are SGHTA and FQGNSA. CDR3 region: CASSTQPGTANTGELFF. The CDR3 bases are TGTGCCAGCAGCACGCAACCCGGGACCGCGAACACCGGGGAGCTGTTTTTT.

In this sample, this clone turned up a few times. The chain carries TRBV10-3 and TRBJ1-2; D might be TRBD1 (5 bases). CDR1 and CDR2 from the germline V gene are ENHRY and SYGVKD. Between the trimmed V and J ends, which lost 10 bases and 8 bases, there was a span of 14 bases. The length of the CDR3 is 11 residues. This chain's CDR3 is CATAGQEGYTF. The CDR3 DNA sequence: TGTGCCACCGCAGGGCAGGAGGGCTACACCTTC.

The genes are TRBV4-2 and TRBJ2-1, with D tentatively TRBD1 or TRBD2 (5 bases each). V was cut by 4 bases and J by 5 bases, with 15 bases left in between. Germline-derived CDR1 and CDR2 are LGHNA and YNFKEQ. The CDR3 length is 15 residues. In DNA form, the CDR3 reads TGTGCCAGCAGCCCCCACGAGGGGCGAAACAATGAGCAGTTCTTC. Residues: CASSPHEGRNNEQFF.

For this clone: It is unclear where the CDR3 begins or ends on the DNA, so no DNA is shown, and the CDR3 is as TCRdb lists it. J is TRBJ1-3 and V is TRBV28; TRBD1, as called in the table, went unchecked against the DNA. Germline V gene data show CDR1 as MDHEN and CDR2 as SYDVKM. The CDR3 has 17 residues if both end residues are counted. The CDR3 here is CASSSSAAQGFGNTIYF.

A few counts support this clone. This chain uses TRBV5-8 with TRBJ1-6, with 9 bases identical to TRBD1. The CDR3 loop spans 15 amino acids. Unmatched junction bases numbered 3, after V lost 1 base and J lost 7 bases. Germline V gene sequence: CDR1 SGHTS, CDR2 YDEGEE. The CDR3 protein is CASSLLGQGNSPLHF. The CDR3 bases are TGTGCCAGCAGCTTGCTGGGACAGGGCAATTCACCCCTCCACTTT.

The chain links TRBV19 to TRBJ2-6; TRBD1 aligns across 9 bases. The CDR3 runs to 18 residues. Germline assignment: CDR1 LNHDA and CDR2 SQIVND (reference sequence). V lost 4 bases to trimming and J lost 1 base; unmatched junction nucleotides: 8. The chain's CDR3 is CASSNRGQGSSGANVLTF. The CDR3 region has the DNA TGTGCCAGTAGTAATCGGGGACAGGGTTCTTCTGGGGCCAACGTCCTGACTTTC. Supplemented by reference TRBV19 and TRBJ2-6, the full variable domain reads DGGITQSPKYLFRKEGQNVTLSCEQNLNHDAMYWYRQDPGQGLRLIYYSQIVNDFQKGDIAEGYSVSREKKESFPLTVTSAQKNPTAFYLCASSNRGQGSSGANVLTFGAGSRLTVL.

V and J are TRBV7-9 and TRBJ2-5, with D hard to call. Trimming removed 8 bases from V and 2 bases from J, with 9 bases in between. CDR1 and CDR2 (germline): SEHNR, FQNEAQ (reference sequence). This CDR3 has 12 residues. In DNA, the CDR3 is TGTGCCAGCGTCGAGATTCAAGAGACCCAGTACTTC. Translation: CASVEIQETQYF.

This chain links TRBV2 with TRBJ2-7, with D maybe TRBD2 (5 bases). Germline V lookup: CDR1 SNHLY, CDR2 FYNNEI. V lost 7 bases, J lost 4 bases, and 14 bases lay in between. The CDR3 runs to 13 residues. The CDR3 loop is CASTMGTGYEQYF. CDR3 nucleotides: TGTGCCAGCACCATGGGCACGGGGTACGAGCAGTACTTC.

This chain joins TRBV30 and TRBJ2-5; D is possibly TRBD2 (5 bases). The CDR3 loop spans 14 amino acids. With 1 base removed from V and 4 bases from J, the gap between germline ends came to 13 bases. Germline V gives CDR1 GTSNPN, CDR2 SVGIG (reference sequence). The CDR3 DNA is TGTGCCTGGAGTGCGGACTCCACCCGAGAGACCCAGTACTTC. Its translation: CAWSADSTRETQYF.

The gene calls are TRBV11-2 and TRBJ1-3; unclear D gene. CDR1 is SGHAT, CDR2 FQNNGV, per germline. CDR3 length: 12 residues. V was shortened by 2 bases and J by 4 bases, with 3 bases between the two germline ends. In nucleotides, the CDR3 is TGTGCCAGCAGCTTATCGGGAAACACCATATATTTT. This sequence encodes CASSLSGNTIYF.

The chain couples TRBV6-4 to TRBJ1-1, with 7 bases that match TRBD1. The J segment lost 3 bases and the V segment lost 6 bases, leaving 4 bases of the junction unmatched. The CDR3 length is 13 residues. Germline V gene sequence: CDR1 MRHNA, CDR2 SNTAGT. CDR3 protein: CASRLTGDTEAFF. The CDR3 DNA reads TGTGCCAGCAGACTCACAGGGGACACTGAAGCTTTCTTT.

The rearrangement links TRBV5-1 to TRBJ2-1, with D possibly matching TRBD1 (6 bases). V was trimmed by 6 bases and J by 0 bases, leaving 13 bases between them. Germline V gene data show CDR1 as SGHRS and CDR2 as YFSETQ. The CDR3 is 15 residues long. For the CDR3, the DNA is TGCGCCAGCACTTGGCGGACAGACTCCTACAATGAGCAGTTCTTC. Protein sequence: CASTWRTDSYNEQFF.